This paragraph covers one T cell receptor beta chain sequence. This clonotype was observed at least ten times. Its antigen remains undetermined. No base-level quality is on record; no much larger clone is a single base apart. Taken from the germline V gene, the CDR1 and CDR2 loops are SNHLY and FYNNEI. The V and J ends are trimmed by 10 bases and 6 bases, leaving 16 bases between them. The CDR3 measures 13 amino acids from cysteine to phenylalanine. Of the read, only the CDR3 DNA is kept; its 39 bases are in frame from base 1. The data belong to a study of T cells in Graves' hyperthyroidism and ophthalmopathy (dated by TCRdb to about 2019). For the wider study: Peripheral blood was collected at initial diagnosis, before any treatment. For training and testing, the approximately 97 patients in the discovery cohort were randomly divided in a 7:3 ratio. To identify TCR V-J signatures that set the groups apart, the researchers used a discovery cohort of approximately 98 patients, made up of some 41 with Graves' ophthalmopathy and about 59 with stable Graves' hyperthyroidism. The study also compared thyroid tissue and blood T-cell repertoires from about six Graves' hyperthyroidism patients. Once sampling was done, hyperthyroidism patients were given methimazole at a starting dose of 30 mg daily, whereas ophthalmopathy patients were given high-dose intravenous methylprednisolone. Prospective prediction of ophthalmopathy was tested in an independent validation cohort of approximately 19 hyperthyroidism patients and some 17 patients who later progressed to ophthalmopathy. The paper reports TCR Vbeta CDR3 sequencing of approximately 140 peripheral blood samples: 43 ophthalmopathy, fewer than 80 hyperthyroidism and about 17 progressor patients.

TCR beta CDR3 regions were amplified from RNA transcripts. A first-round RT-PCR of the TCR CDR3 used the HTBI primer set with the Qiagen OneStep RT-PCR kit. A second multiplex PCR round built the libraries, followed by size selection and purification. The libraries were sequenced on an Illumina HiSeq2000 using paired-end 100 bp reads. The study's processing was this. SOAPnuke was used to process the raw data, with reads discarded if the reads contained adapters or uncalled bases, had a mean Phred below 15, or lacked an exact constant-primer or identifier match. High-quality paired reads were merged using COPE v1.2.5, and each unique nucleotide sequence was defined as a clonotype. Clonotypes were aligned to IMGT TRBV, TRBD and TRBJ reference segments using MiTCR v1.1. Analysis was restricted to V-J combinations with a frequency above 0.0001, which covered 98% to 99.2% of repertoires. The TCS score was defined as F50 (clonal expansion) divided by E x V (chaos), with BLOSUM62-based TCRdist calculated between CDR3 peptides within each V-J. Welch's t-statistics and random forest reduced fewer than 550 V-J features to about 12, which were used in a naive Bayes classifier (R e1071). In-frame beta chains were kept once TCRdb had trimmed the public reads at Q25 with fastp and called clones with MiXCR. CDR3 protein duplicates are merged, each entry listing the most common genes and DNA. The V and J calls reflect TCRdb's pipeline rather than the authors' work. Across this sample there are around 450,000 distinct CDR3 sequences, with 15% to 19% seen only once. The top ten hold approximately 7.5% of the sample.

General conclusions and limits of the study: Blood samples also contained most of the expanded thyroid clonotypes (frequency above 0.001), which suggests that blood repertoires may reflect thyroid immune responses. In validation, progression to ophthalmopathy was predicted by the model with 70% to 71% sensitivity and just over 72% specificity, a median of approximately 6.5 months before onset. No statistical method was used to fix the sample size in advance, and group allocation was not hidden from the investigators. In cross-validation, a model built on a 13 V-J signature told ophthalmopathy apart from stable hyperthyroidism with just under 90% sensitivity and roughly 81% specificity, and in testing the same model reached 80%/75%.

Stable Graves' hyperthyroidism was defined as no progression to ophthalmopathy during 18 months of follow-up. Hyperthyroidism patients were newly diagnosed, had a disease duration of under 2 months, and were aged 18 to 65 years. Exclusion was applied to patients with uncontrolled infections, other autoimmune diseases, pregnancy or lactation. Diagnoses were based on clinical symptoms, serum thyroxine and TRAb, thyroid ultrasound and orbital computed tomography. PBMCs were separated from approximately 9.9 ml of fresh peripheral blood using Ficoll-Paque density gradient centrifugation. Total RNA was extracted with Trizol reagent, and quality was checked on an Agilent 2100 Bioanalyzer.

This clonotype originated in a woman between 18 and 29 years old with Graves' hyperthyroidism. Rearrangement joined TRBV2 to TRBJ2-1; the D region possibly corresponds to TRBD2 (7 bases align). Sample: blood. In nucleotide form, the sequence is TGTGCCATACGACCGGGGGGCGGCAATGAGCAGTTCTTC. Translation gives CAIRPGGGNEQFF.